This TCR beta chain was profiled in a study of T-cell memory formation after mild COVID-19. About the research overall: Clustering of TCRs was largely donor specific.

Study-wide findings and caveats: CD4+ clones that contracted lay mainly in CM and EM; CD8+ ones lay in EMRA. Contracting clones from day 15 to 85 showed balanced CD4/CD8; later expanders favored CD4+.

The CDR3 has 11 amino acids. The germline gives CDR1 LGHDT, CDR2 YNNKEL (reference sequence). As to this clonotype: Its target is not known. A much larger clone lies a single base off, so this may be a read error.

Amplification by 5'RACE using constant-segment primers produced TCR alpha and TCR beta cDNA libraries that carried sample barcodes and UMIs. TCRdb reprocessed the 5' RACE reads with MiXCR, giving one entry per CDR3 protein. This sample carries approximately 570,000 distinct CDR3 sequences, roughly 18% of them seen once, and the ten largest clones take approximately 12%. The source of this sequence is an adult woman who had mild COVID-19 (a few samples of this study predate the infection). Cell type and time point are not known. This sequence joins TRBV3-1 and TRBJ2-1; unclear D gene. Material: PBMCs or a T cell subset sorted from them (not recorded which). CDR3 sequence reads: CAGSQGGLQFF. The CDR3 DNA sequence: TGTGCCGGCAGCCAAGGCGGTCTCCAGTTCTTC.